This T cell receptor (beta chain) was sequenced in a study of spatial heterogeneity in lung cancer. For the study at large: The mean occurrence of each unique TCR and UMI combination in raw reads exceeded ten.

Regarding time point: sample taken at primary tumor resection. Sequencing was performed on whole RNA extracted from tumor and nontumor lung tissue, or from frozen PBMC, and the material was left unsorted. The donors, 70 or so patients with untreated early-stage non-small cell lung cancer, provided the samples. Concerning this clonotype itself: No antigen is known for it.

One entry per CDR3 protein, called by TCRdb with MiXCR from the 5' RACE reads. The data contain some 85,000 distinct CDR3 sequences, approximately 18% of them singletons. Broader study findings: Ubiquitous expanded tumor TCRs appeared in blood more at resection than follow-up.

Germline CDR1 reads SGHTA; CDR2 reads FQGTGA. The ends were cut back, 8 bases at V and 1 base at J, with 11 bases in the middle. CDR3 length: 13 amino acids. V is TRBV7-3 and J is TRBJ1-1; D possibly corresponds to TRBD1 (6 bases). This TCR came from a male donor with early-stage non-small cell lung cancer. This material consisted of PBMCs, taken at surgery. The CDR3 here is CASARGPNTEAFF. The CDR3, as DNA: TGTGCCAGCGCCAGGGGACCGAACACTGAAGCTTTCTTT.